The 30 T cell receptor beta chains listed next were all sequenced from one sample in a study of cytomegalovirus exposure and HLA in healthy donors. The study ran its PCR with 60 Vbeta and 13 Jbeta primers. Data came from immunoSEQ multiplex PCR; TCRdb stores just in-frame clones and leaves some out. The table includes fewer than 200,000 clones, roughly 70% detected once. Sequenced input: PBMCs. Receptor source: a girl aged 10-17 years in good health and CMV-seronegative.

The V and J genes are TRBV9 and TRBJ1-6, with TRBD1 as a possible D gene (5 bases). Trimming pared 4 bases from V and 7 bases from J, leaving 15 bases between. CDR3 length equals 15 residues. Germline V gene sequence: CDR1 SGDLS, CDR2 YYNGEE. Here the CDR3 DNA reads TGTGCCAGCAGCCCAAGCAGGGTTGGCAATTCACCCCTCCACTTT. Translation: CASSPSRVGNSPLHF. The full variable domain, rest sourced from reference TRBV9 and TRBJ1-6, is DSGVTQTPKHLITATGQRVTLRCSPRSGDLSVYWYQQSLDQGLQFLIQYYNGEERAKGNILERFSAQQFPDLHSELNLSSLELGDSALYFCASSPSRVGNSPLHFGNGTRLTVT.

The chain is built from TRBV5-1 and TRBJ2-6, with 8 bases aligning to TRBD2. The CDR3 contains 16 residues. With V trimmed by 3 bases and J by 2 bases, 4 bases remained unmatched. In germline, CDR1 is SGHRS, CDR2 YFSETQ. The CDR3 DNA reads TGCGCCAGCAGCTCGGAACTAGCGGCTGGGGCCAACGTCCTGACTTTC. This gives the protein CASSSELAAGANVLTF.

The chain uses TRBV27 and TRBJ2-5; D uncertain. V lost 6 bases and J 1 base, leaving 12 bases between the germline ends. The CDR3 totals 14 residues. Germline V lookup: CDR1 MNHEY, CDR2 SMNVEV (reference sequence). The CDR3 region has the DNA TGTGCCAGCAGCCCTGCGGAAGCCCAAGAGACCCAGTACTTC. As protein: CASSPAEAQETQYF.

This clone came up once. In DNA, the CDR3 is TGTGCCAGCAGTCCGGACAGGGTAAGGAATGAGCAGTTCTTC. This gives the protein CASSPDRVRNEQFF. The gene calls are TRBV6-5 and TRBJ2-1; TRBD1 matches 8 bases. Germline V gene data show CDR1 as MNHEY and CDR2 as SVGAGI. Trimming cost V 5 bases and J 7 bases; bases outside gene matches: 7. The CDR3 consists of 14 residues.

The chain joins TRBV2 to TRBJ2-5, with D hard to call. The CDR3 loop spans 12 amino acids. The V end lost 5 bases, the J end lost 5 bases, and 9 bases lay between the germline ends. Germline values: CDR1 SNHLY, CDR2 FYNNEI. CDR3 coding DNA: TGTGCCAGCAGTCGACCGAGGGAGACCCAGTACTTC. Translation: CASSRPRETQYF.

The chain is built from TRBV9 and TRBJ1-4; 8 bases are a match to TRBD1. J was trimmed by 5 bases and V by 3 bases; bases with no gene match: 6. CDR1 is SGDLS and CDR2 is YYNGEE in the germline V gene. CDR3 length equals 15 residues. The CDR3 loop is CASSATGANNEKLFF. In DNA form, the CDR3 reads TGTGCCAGCAGCGCGACAGGGGCCAACAATGAAAAACTGTTTTTT.

The chain carries TRBV9 and TRBJ2-2; TRBD1 aligns across 7 bases. The J segment lost 6 bases and the V segment lost 3 bases, leaving 8 bases of the junction unmatched. The CDR3 runs to 15 residues. Per germline, CDR1 SGDLS and CDR2 YYNGEE. CDR3 in DNA: TGTGCCAGCAGCGCCTCTGGCCAGGGGGCCGGGGAGCTGTTTTTT. This codes for CASSASGQGAGELFF.

This clone has just a few counts. The chain joins TRBV7-9 to TRBJ2-1; perhaps TRBD2 as D (5 bases). The CDR3 is 14 residues long. Looked up from germline, CDR1 is SEHNR and CDR2 is FQNEAQ (reference sequence). V shed 5 bases and J shed 3 bases, with 11 bases lying between them. DNA of the CDR3: TGTGCCAGCAGCACCCTCGGACTCTACAATGAGCAGTTCTTC. The encoded protein is CASSTLGLYNEQFF.

This clone was detected once. CDR3 loop: CASSWTGGYQPQHF. The CDR3 DNA is TGTGCCAGCAGTTGGACAGGGGGCTATCAGCCCCAGCATTTT. V gene TRBV6-1 combines with J gene TRBJ1-5; 11 nucleotides agree with TRBD1. V trimming: 5 bases; J trimming: 5 bases; junction bases outside the gene matches: 2. CDR1 and CDR2 from the germline V gene are MNHNS and SASEGT. The CDR3 covers 14 residues.

There are a few counts of this clone. The chain couples TRBV19 to TRBJ2-1; TRBD1 matches 8 bases. With V trimmed by 7 bases and J by 9 bases, 5 bases remained unmatched. Per germline, CDR1 LNHDA and CDR2 SQIVND (reference sequence). The CDR3 runs 12 residues. The DNA for the CDR3 is TGTGCCAGTACACAGGGGGTAGGTGAGCAGTTCTTC. Amino acid sequence: CASTQGVGEQFF.

The chain recombines TRBV5-1 with TRBJ1-4; TRBD1 matches 7 bases. J lost 5 bases, V lost 4 bases, and 5 bases had no gene match. CDR1 is SGHRS and CDR2 is YFSETQ in the germline V gene. There are 14 residues in the CDR3. CDR3 sequence: CASSPGTANEKLFF. The CDR3 DNA follows: TGCGCCAGCAGCCCGGGGACAGCGAATGAAAAACTGTTTTTT. The complete variable domain, with remaining parts taken from reference TRBV5-1 and TRBJ1-4, reads KAGVTQTPRYLIKTRGQQVTLSCSPISGHRSVSWYQQTPGQGLQFLFEYFSETQRNKGNFPGRFSGRQFSNSRSEMNVSTLELGDSALYLCASSPGTANEKLFFGSGTQLSVL.

The gene calls are TRBV13 and TRBJ1-2, with 8 positions matching TRBD1. The J segment lost 1 base and the V segment lost 0 bases, leaving 1 base of the junction unmatched. CDR1 is PRHDT and CDR2 is FYEKMQ in the germline V gene (reference sequence). The CDR3 loop spans 15 amino acids. Here the CDR3 DNA reads TGTGCCAGCAGCTTAGGGACAGGGGATAACTATGGCTACACCTTC. Its translation: CASSLGTGDNYGYTF.

The V call is TRBV29-1, the J call TRBJ2-7; the D gene is possibly TRBD2 (6 bases). Germline V lookup: CDR1 SQVTM, CDR2 ANQGSEA. Trimming pared 2 bases from V and 3 bases from J, leaving 17 bases between. CDR3 length: 15 amino acids. This CDR3 reads CSVENRDSAGYEQYF. CDR3 nucleotide sequence: TGCAGCGTTGAAAACCGGGACTCGGCCGGCTACGAGCAGTACTTC.

The chain links TRBV7-9 to TRBJ1-1; D gene unclear. CDR3 length: 14 residues. Germline CDR1 and CDR2: SEHNR and FQNEAQ (reference sequence). The V end was cut by 2 bases, the J end by 2 bases, with 9 bases between. CDR3 DNA sequence: TGTGCCAGCAGCTTACAACCGGGAAACACTGAAGCTTTCTTT. It is translated as CASSLQPGNTEAFF.

The chain recombines TRBV5-1 with TRBJ2-1, with D maybe TRBD1 (6 bases). Trimming removed 4 bases at V and 7 bases at J, with 12 bases between. The CDR3 is 13 amino acids. Germline V gene sequence: CDR1 SGHRS, CDR2 YFSETQ. CDR3 sequence reads: CASSSDRSNEQFF. The CDR3 region has the DNA TGCGCCAGCAGCAGTGACAGGTCAAATGAGCAGTTCTTC.

V is TRBV7-3 and J is TRBJ1-2; 7 nucleotides match TRBD1. The CDR3 has 15 residues. The junction had 9 bases not matched to a gene; V was cut back by 4 bases and J by 4 bases. CDR1 and CDR2 from the germline V gene are SGHTA and FQGTGA. The CDR3 DNA is TGTGCCAGCAGCTCCAGCGCGGCAGGGGGCTATGGCTACACCTTC. Protein: CASSSSAAGGYGYTF.

In this sample, this clone turned up a few times. The V gene is TRBV10-3, the J gene TRBJ1-6; 8 bases align to TRBD1. With 2 bases clipped from V and 6 bases from J, the junction kept 3 bases outside the gene matches. The germline V gene encodes CDR1 ENHRY and CDR2 SYGVKD. CDR3 length: 15 residues. This CDR3 reads CAISERGQVNSPLHF. The CDR3 coding sequence is TGTGCCATCAGTGAGAGGGGACAGGTTAATTCACCCCTCCACTTT.

The chain uses TRBV18 and TRBJ1-5; 7 nucleotides align to TRBD1. Trimming at V came to 3 bases and at J to 2 bases, leaving 4 bases not matched to a gene. The CDR3 extends over 15 amino acids. Germline CDR1 and CDR2: KGHSH and LQKENI. The CDR3 region has the DNA TGTGCCAGCTCACCCAGGGGGAGTGGCAATCAGCCCCAGCATTTT. This translates into CASSPRGSGNQPQHF.

The chain carries TRBV6-1 and TRBJ1-1; no definite D call. The CDR3 covers 14 residues. Germline assignment: CDR1 MNHNS and CDR2 SASEGT. V was shortened by 4 bases and J by 0 bases, with 9 bases between the two germline ends. The CDR3 here is CASSGPGMNTEAFF. CDR3 in DNA: TGTGCCAGCAGTGGCCCGGGAATGAACACTGAAGCTTTCTTT.

The CDR3 is CASSQEVTVVSGNTIYF. The CDR3, as DNA: TGCGCCAGCAGCCAAGAGGTGACAGTCGTCTCTGGAAACACCATATATTTT. V gene TRBV4-1 combines with J gene TRBJ1-3, with D perhaps TRBD1 (5 bases). This CDR3 spans 17 amino acids. V was clipped by 0 bases and J by 0 bases, with 12 bases between them. Germline lookup yields CDR1 MGHRA and CDR2 YSYEKL.

The J gene is TRBJ2-7, the V gene TRBV11-2; a possible D gene is TRBD1 (6 bases). Germline V lookup: CDR1 SGHAT, CDR2 FQNNGV. Trimming removed 5 bases at V and 2 bases at J, with 10 bases between. This CDR3 has 13 amino acids. This CDR3 is CASSVGQPYEQYF. CDR3 nucleotides: TGTGCCAGCAGCGTAGGACAGCCCTACGAGCAGTACTTC.

This chain links TRBV4-2 with TRBJ1-6, with D uncertain. Between the trimmed V and J ends, which lost 3 bases and 7 bases, there was a span of 4 bases. Looked up from germline, CDR1 is LGHNA and CDR2 is YNFKEQ. The CDR3 contains 12 residues. CDR3 residues: CASSQENSPLHF. In DNA form, the CDR3 reads TGTGCCAGCAGCCAGGAGAATTCACCCCTCCACTTT.

The V and J genes are TRBV14 and TRBJ2-1, with a tentative D call TRBD2 (6 bases). Germline V gene lookup returns CDR1 SGHDN and CDR2 FVKESK. Trimming pared 0 bases from V and 5 bases from J, leaving 17 bases between. The CDR3 sequence is 17 residues long. The CDR3 nucleotides are TGTGCCAGCAGCCAAGAAATCGGTAGCGGAGGCCACAATGAGCAGTTCTTC. Residues: CASSQEIGSGGHNEQFF.

The chain combines TRBV7-7 with TRBJ2-5; tentative D call: TRBD1 (5 bases). This CDR3 contains 15 residues. Germline CDR1 SSHAT, CDR2 FNYEAQ (reference sequence). Trimming pared 1 base from V and 1 base from J, leaving 10 bases between. The DNA for the CDR3 is TGTGCCAGCAGCTTAGGGTGGGGCGGCCAAGAGACCCAGTACTTC. It yields the protein CASSLGWGGQETQYF.

This sequence joins TRBV5-5 and TRBJ1-5; a weak D match, TRBD1 (5 bases). V was clipped by 0 bases and J by 7 bases, with 14 bases between them. CDR1 is SGHKS and CDR2 is YYEKEE in the germline V gene (reference sequence). The CDR3 sequence is 15 residues long. The CDR3 nucleotides read TGTGCCAGCAGCTTGGGAGTATCGGAGGGGCAGCCCCAGCATTTT. This codes for CASSLGVSEGQPQHF.

This clone was seen just once. V and J are TRBV27 and TRBJ1-2; TRBD1 might be the D (6 bases). The CDR3 runs 15 residues. Trimming cost V 4 bases and J 1 base, with 13 bases left between them. Germline V gene data show CDR1 as MNHEY and CDR2 as SMNVEV (reference sequence). The CDR3 DNA reads TGTGCCAGCAGTTACCTGACAGGACTTAACTATGGCTACACCTTC. This gives the protein CASSYLTGLNYGYTF.

The rearrangement uses TRBV4-1 and TRBJ2-7; TRBD2 might be the D (6 bases). In germline, CDR1 is MGHRA, CDR2 YSYEKL. The length of the CDR3 is 15 residues. V dropped 1 base and J dropped 7 bases, with 17 bases sitting between them. The CDR3 region is CASSQVPGGSTEQYF. The CDR3 DNA reads as TGCGCCAGCAGCCAAGTGCCTGGGGGGAGTACAGAGCAGTACTTC.

The chain links TRBV5-1 to TRBJ2-5; 9 nucleotides align to TRBD2. Germline CDR1 reads SGHRS; CDR2 reads YFSETQ. The CDR3 has 15 amino acids. V lost 4 bases, J lost 4 bases, and 8 bases stayed unmatched. The CDR3, as DNA: TGCGCCAGCAGCGACTTAGCGGGGGCGGGAGAGACCCAGTACTTC. It specifies CASSDLAGAGETQYF.

This clone was seen only a few times. The V call is TRBV6-1, the J call TRBJ2-3; D is possibly TRBD2 (7 bases). This CDR3 comprises 13 residues. The germline V gene encodes CDR1 MNHNS and CDR2 SASEGT. V was clipped by 3 bases and J by 6 bases, with 10 bases between them. The CDR3 is CASSEGGGDTQYF. CDR3 sequence (DNA): TGTGCCAGCAGTGAGGGGGGGGGCGATACGCAGTATTTT.

Only one count was recorded for this clone. The gene calls are TRBV27 and TRBJ1-2; TRBD1 matches 9 bases. The CDR3 spans 13 residues. J was trimmed by 6 bases and V by 4 bases; bases with no gene match: 3. Germline assignment: CDR1 MNHEY and CDR2 SMNVEV (reference sequence). The CDR3 reads CASSYGQGNGYTF. The CDR3 bases are TGTGCCAGCAGTTACGGACAGGGGAATGGCTACACCTTC.